A selection of T cell receptor beta chains follows, all from one sample in a study of shared clonotypes between healthy human individuals. This table comes from immunoSEQ multiplex PCR, and its TCRdb copy is limited to in-frame clones, with some not included. This table holds fewer than 600,000 clones, roughly four fifths found once. The sample consisted of PBMCs. These receptors all stem from a woman aged 40 to 50 in good health. Some clones in this sample may be carry-over from other donors' samples. Both conserved end residues are part of each CDR3. The D gene is left open where the match is weak. Clone size is stated in some rows and not others, as once, few, many or a class when expanded.

>TRBJ2-1|-|-|TRBV7-6
CASSLGRYNEQFF
TGTGCCAGCAGCTTAGGCCGATACAATGAGCAGTTCTTC
>TRBJ2-7|once|-|TRBV4-2
CASSQGPGISYEQYF
TGTGCCAGCAGCCAAGGGCCGGGGATCTCCTACGAGCAGTACTTC
>TRBJ1-2|-|TRBD1|TRBV29-1
CSVEDQSPRQGYYGYTF
TGCAGCGTTGAAGATCAGTCCCCGCGACAGGGGTACTATGGCTACACCTTC
>TRBJ2-7|-|TRBD2|TRBV6-4
CASSEEAGVVHEQYF
TGTGCCAGCAGTGAGGAAGCGGGAGTCGTCCACGAGCAGTACTTC
>TRBJ1-5|-|-|TRBV5-8
CASSPGGGRQPQHF
TGTGCCAGCAGCCCCGGTGGGGGTCGACAGCCCCAGCATTTT
>TRBJ2-3|-|TRBD2|TRBV7-9
CASKLAGVDTQYF
TGTGCCAGCAAACTAGCGGGAGTGGATACGCAGTATTTT
>TRBJ2-7|-|TRBD1|TRBV18
CASSPGQGTEQYF
TGTGCCAGCTCACCAGGACAGGGCACCGAGCAGTACTTC
>TRBJ1-3|-|-|TRBV28
CASSLWGNTIYF
TGTGCCAGCAGTTTATGGGGAAACACCATATATTTT
>TRBJ2-7|-|-|TRBV6-1
CASSEFYYEQYF
TGTGCCAGCAGTGAATTTTACTACGAGCAGTACTTC
>TRBJ2-7|-|TRBD1|TRBV4-2
CASSQTDRGNYEQYF
TGTGCCAGCAGCCAAACCGACAGGGGGAACTACGAGCAGTACTTC
>TRBJ1-2|-|-|TRBV6-5
CASGSLLGYTF
TGTGCCAGCGGCTCCCTTCTTGGCTACACCTTC
>TRBJ2-7|once|-|TRBV15
CATSRKRNLGDRDYEQYF
TGTGCCACCAGCAGAAAGAGGAACTTGGGGGACCGGGACTACGAGCAGTACTTC
>TRBJ1-1|-|-|TRBV9
CASSVGPGSTEAFF
TGTGCCAGCAGCGTAGGTCCAGGGAGCACTGAAGCTTTCTTT
>TRBJ1-1|-|-|TRBV6-5
CASQSLNTEAFF
TGTGCCAGCCAATCGCTGAACACTGAAGCTTTCTTT
>TRBJ1-2|-|-|TRBV5-6
CASSLAGVYTF
TGTGCCAGCAGCTTGGCAGGGGTCTACACCTTC
>TRBJ2-3|-|TRBD1|TRBV12-5
CASGPGQRTDTQYF
TGTGCTAGTGGACCGGGACAGCGCACAGATACGCAGTATTTT
>TRBJ2-1|once|TRBD2|TRBV30
CAWSGTRLRPEQFF
TGTGCCTGGAGTGGGACTAGGCTCCGCCCGGAGCAGTTCTTC
>TRBJ2-1|-|TRBD2|TRBV4-1
CASSQELAGYNEQFF
TGCGCCAGCAGCCAAGAGCTAGCGGGTTACAATGAGCAGTTCTTC
>TRBJ1-2|-|TRBD1|TRBV7-9
CASSPGQEGYGYTF
TGTGCCAGCAGCCCGGGACAGGAGGGCTATGGCTACACCTTC
>TRBJ2-7|-|-|TRBV18
CASSPQGIYEQYF
TGTGCCAGCTCACCACAGGGAATCTACGAGCAGTACTTC
>TRBJ2-2|-|-|TRBV18
CASSPPTDTGELFF
TGTGCCAGCTCACCACCTACCGACACCGGGGAGCTGTTTTTT
>TRBJ1-3|once|-|TRBV5-4
CASSLEGDSGNTIYF
TGTGCCAGCAGCTTGGAGGGAGATTCTGGAAACACCATATATTTT
>TRBJ2-3|-|TRBD2|TRBV11-2
CASSFGTSGTDTQYF
TGTGCCAGCAGCTTCGGGACTAGCGGCACAGATACGCAGTATTTT
>TRBJ2-2|-|TRBD2|TRBV30
CAWGRLAGTGELFF
TGTGCCTGGGGCAGACTAGCGGGGACCGGGGAGCTGTTTTTT
>TRBJ2-3|many|-|TRBV29-1
CSVELPTEDTQYF
TGCAGCGTTGAGCTGCCCACGGAGGATACGCAGTATTTT
>TRBJ2-1|-|TRBD2|TRBV27
CASSLHGRAEVEQFF
TGTGCCAGCAGTTTACACGGGAGGGCCGAGGTTGAGCAGTTCTTC
>TRBJ2-3|few|-|TRBV10-3
CAISMLGSDTQYF
TGTGCCATCAGTATGCTGGGATCAGATACGCAGTATTTT
>TRBJ2-5|once|TRBD2|TRBV18
CASSPPWEGETQYF
TGTGCCAGCTCACCACCGTGGGAGGGCGAGACCCAGTACTTC
>TRBJ2-2|-|-|TRBV9
CASSPRDFRTGELFF
TGTGCCAGCAGCCCTAGGGACTTTAGGACCGGGGAGCTGTTTTTT
>TRBJ2-5|-|TRBD2|TRBV29-1
CSVSLAGGETQYF
TGCAGCGTTTCGCTAGCGGGAGGAGAGACCCAGTACTTC
>TRBJ1-2|few|-|TRBV29-1
CSVERQVVGGYTF
TGCAGCGTTGAGCGGCAGGTGGTAGGTGGCTACACCTTC
>TRBJ1-2|few|-|TRBV7-2
CASSLTSGPSGYTF
TGTGCCAGCAGCTTAACCTCAGGGCCTTCGGGCTACACCTTC
>TRBJ2-1|-|TRBD2|TRBV4-3
CASSPGTSGYNEQFF
TGCGCCAGCAGCCCCGGGACTAGCGGATACAATGAGCAGTTCTTC
>TRBJ2-1|many|-|TRBV6-6
CASSYSRVYNEQFF
TGTGCCAGCAGTTACTCACGGGTCTACAATGAGCAGTTCTTC
>TRBJ2-5|-|-|TRBV19
CASSIGGRQETQYF
TGTGCCAGTAGTATCGGGGGCAGACAAGAGACCCAGTACTTC
>TRBJ2-7|few|-|TRBV4-3
CASSRSLETSYEQYF
TGCGCCAGCAGCCGTAGTTTAGAGACGTCCTACGAGCAGTACTTC
>TRBJ2-3|-|-|TRBV5-4
CASSFERVSTDTQYF
TGTGCCAGCAGCTTTGAGAGAGTTAGCACAGATACGCAGTATTTT
>TRBJ1-2|-|-|TRBV9
CASSLNPRDSYGYTF
TGTGCCAGCAGCCTTAACCCCCGAGACAGCTATGGCTACACCTTC
>TRBJ2-2|once|-|TRBV5-8
CASSRFRDTGELFF
TGTGCCAGCAGCAGATTCAGGGACACCGGGGAGCTGTTTTTT
>TRBJ2-5|-|-|TRBV9
CASSAGVRETQYF
TGTGCCAGCAGCGCAGGGGTTAGGGAGACCCAGTACTTC
>TRBJ2-3|-|-|TRBV11-2
CASSLDGTSTDTQYF
TGTGCCAGCAGCTTAGATGGGACAAGCACAGATACGCAGTATTTT
>TRBJ2-7|-|TRBD2|TRBV19
CASSPWTELAGGEQYF
TGTGCCAGTAGTCCGTGGACGGAACTAGCGGGAGGTGAGCAGTACTTC
>TRBJ1-4|-|-|TRBV4-2
CASSRPAPNEKLFF
TGTGCCAGCAGCAGACCCGCTCCTAATGAAAAACTGTTTTTT
>TRBJ1-5|many|-|TRBV2
CASSAEGNQPQHF
TGTGCCAGCAGCGCGGAAGGCAATCAGCCCCAGCATTTT
>TRBJ1-4|-|-|TRBV5-4
CASSPGVVEKLFF
TGTGCCAGCAGCCCAGGGGTTGTCGAAAAACTGTTTTTT
>TRBJ2-7|-|-|TRBV14
CASSQDPRGSYEQYF
TGTGCCAGCAGCCAAGATCCCCGGGGTTCCTACGAGCAGTACTTC
>TRBJ2-7|-|-|TRBV7-2
CASSLAAAYEQYF
TGTGCCAGCAGCTTAGCCGCTGCCTACGAGCAGTACTTC
>TRBJ2-7|-|TRBD2|TRBV27
CASSLMGRGLAGAEQYF
TGTGCCAGCAGTTTAATGGGACGGGGACTAGCGGGAGCCGAGCAGTACTTC
>TRBJ1-5|-|-|TRBV2
CASSELGVQPQHF
TGTGCCAGCAGTGAATTGGGGGTCCAGCCCCAGCATTTT
>TRBJ2-7|-|TRBD1|TRBV30
CAWRPPLGQGSYEQYF
TGTGCCTGGAGGCCCCCTTTAGGACAGGGGTCCTACGAGCAGTACTTC
>TRBJ2-1|-|-|TRBV7-2
CASSSTGGVNYNEQFF
TGTGCCAGCAGTTCCACCGGCGGAGTAAACTACAATGAGCAGTTCTTC
>TRBJ2-5|-|-|TRBV6-1
CASSETPRTLGAETQYF
TGTGCCAGCAGTGAAACCCCAAGGACTTTAGGCGCAGAGACCCAGTACTTC